This T cell receptor beta chain was recovered during a study of beta chain features in type 1 diabetes. This CDR3 has 12 amino acids. The V and J ends lost 4 bases and 8 bases respectively, with 8 bases between them. CDR1 is SNHLY, CDR2 FYNNEI, per germline. Whole-study results and caveats: Significant though moderate, a shortening of TCRB CDR3s appeared in all four CD4+ subsets of Type 1 diabetes patients.

Expressed TCRB transcripts were sequenced, since all the RNA that had been isolated was reverse transcribed. Sequencing used immunoSEQ multiplex PCR; TCRdb keeps in-frame clones, though not all of them. The repertoire holds about 190,000 clones, with 7.8% as singletons. The sample holds a few counts of this clone. Its antigen is not identified. Sequencing input: central memory CD4+ T cells from blood. V usage is TRBV2 and J usage is TRBJ1-4; D unresolved. The sequence derives from a woman in her forties with type 1 diabetes. The CDR3 here is CASSGVGEKLFF. The CDR3 DNA reads TGTGCCAGCAGTGGGGTCGGGGAAAAACTGTTTTTT.